This is a list of T cell receptor beta chains from one sample in a study of graft-versus-host responses after intestinal transplantation. Data came from immunoSEQ multiplex PCR; TCRdb stores just in-frame clones and leaves some out. Of some 88,000 clones in the sample, about 92% were seen once. Their recognized antigens are unknown. The source material was unstimulated CD8+ T cells sorted from spleen or lymph node cells, sampled before intestinal transplant. The receptors here all came from a human donor who received an intestinal transplant. Both conserved end residues are part of each CDR3. A D gene is named only where the DNA matches it firmly. Where a row states a size, it is once, few, many or the class of an expanded clone; other rows omit it.

-	TRBV5-1	-	TRBJ2-3	CASSQEFSTDTQYF	TGCGCCAGCAGCCAGGAATTTAGCACAGATACGCAGTATTTT
-	TRBV7-2	TRBD2	TRBJ2-7	CASSASGFSSYEQYF	TGTGCCAGCAGCGCTAGCGGGTTTAGCTCCTACGAGCAGTACTTC
-	TRBV7-6	TRBD1	TRBJ2-7	CASSLAPGGSYEQYF	TGTGCCAGCAGCTTAGCGCCAGGGGGAAGCTACGAGCAGTACTTC
-	TRBV6-6	TRBD1	TRBJ1-2	CAGFQTGGGRYGYTF	TGTGCCGGCTTTCAAACAGGGGGGGGTAGATATGGCTACACCTTC
-	TRBV13	-	TRBJ2-7	CASVGQGDHEQYF	TGTGCCAGCGTGGGTCAGGGTGACCACGAGCAGTACTTC
-	TRBV7-9	TRBD1	TRBJ1-4	CASSSLQGAPDEKLFF	TGTGCCAGCAGCTCCTTACAGGGGGCGCCTGACGAAAAACTGTTTTTT
-	TRBV9	TRBD2	TRBJ2-1	CASSVAGGGHNEQFF	TGTGCCAGCAGCGTAGCGGGGGGGGGCCACAATGAGCAGTTCTTC
-	TRBV7-9	-	TRBJ2-2	CASIEPPGPGTGELFF	TGTGCCAGCATCGAACCACCGGGTCCTGGAACCGGGGAGCTGTTTTTT
once	TRBV19	-	TRBJ1-1	CASMLGSTEAFF	TGTGCCAGTATGTTGGGGAGCACTGAAGCTTTCTTT
-	TRBV9	TRBD2	TRBJ2-2	CASSVGGTSFTGELFF	TGTGCCAGCAGCGTAGGGGGGACTAGCTTCACCGGGGAGCTGTTTTTT
-	TRBV27	-	TRBJ2-7	CASRQTGVGYYEQYF	TGTGCCAGCAGACAGACAGGCGTCGGTTACTACGAGCAGTACTTC
-	TRBV6-6	-	TRBJ2-1	CASSYGSPYNEQFF	TGTGCCAGCAGTTACGGGAGTCCCTACAATGAGCAGTTCTTC
-	TRBV27	TRBD1	TRBJ1-2	CASSATGAQGYGYTF	TGTGCCAGCAGTGCTACAGGGGCCCAAGGGTATGGCTACACCTTC
-	TRBV6-5	TRBD1	TRBJ1-4	CASSAGTGPGKLFF	TGTGCCAGCAGCGCAGGGACAGGGCCTGGAAAACTGTTTTTT
once	TRBV19	-	TRBJ2-5	CASSIGDTQETQYF	TGTGCCAGTAGTATTGGGGACACCCAGGAGACCCAGTACTTC
-	TRBV2	TRBD2	TRBJ2-1	CASRSASGGLPMKQFF	TGTGCCAGCAGGTCTGCTAGCGGGGGGCTCCCAATGAAGCAGTTCTTC
-	TRBV4-3	TRBD1	TRBJ1-6	CASSQGTGPNSPLHF	TGCGCCAGCAGCCAGGGGACAGGGCCAAATTCACCCCTCCACTTT
-	TRBV2	-	TRBJ1-1	CASSVGYGTEAFF	TGTGCCAGCAGTGTTGGGTACGGGACTGAAGCTTTCTTT
-	TRBV6-5	TRBD2	TRBJ2-3	CASSYPGGTDTQYF	TGTGCCAGCAGTTACCCGGGGGGAACAGATACGCAGTATTTT
-	TRBV7-6	TRBD1	TRBJ1-1	CASSQRTGGGEAFF	TGTGCCAGCAGCCAGCGGACAGGGGGGGGTGAAGCTTTCTTT
-	TRBV15	-	TRBJ2-7	CATSSGLRYEQYF	TGTGCCACCAGCAGCGGACTGCGCTACGAGCAGTACTTC
-	TRBV10-3	-	TRBJ1-6	CAIRETEYNSPLHF	TGTGCCATCAGGGAGACGGAGTATAATTCACCCCTCCACTTT
-	TRBV6-5	-	TRBJ2-7	CASSDDSRYEQYF	TGTGCCAGCAGTGACGACAGCCGGTACGAGCAGTACTTC
-	TRBV5-1	-	TRBJ1-1	CASQGQNTEAFF	TGCGCCAGCCAGGGACAAAACACTGAAGCTTTCTTT
-	TRBV5-5	-	TRBJ1-4	CASGPTGIFNEKLFF	TGTGCCAGCGGACCTACAGGGATCTTTAATGAAAAACTGTTTTTT
once	TRBV7-9	TRBD2	TRBJ2-1	CASSRLAGEGEQFF	TGTGCCAGCAGTCGGCTAGCGGGGGAAGGGGAGCAGTTCTTC